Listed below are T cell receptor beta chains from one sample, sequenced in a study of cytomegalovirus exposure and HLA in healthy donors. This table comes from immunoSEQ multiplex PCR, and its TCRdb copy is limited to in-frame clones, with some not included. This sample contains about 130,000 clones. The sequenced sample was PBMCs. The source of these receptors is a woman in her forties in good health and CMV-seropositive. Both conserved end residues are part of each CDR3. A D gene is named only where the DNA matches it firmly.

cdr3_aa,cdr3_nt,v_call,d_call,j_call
CASSHPDRGLGYTF,TGCGCCAGCAGTCATCCGGACAGGGGGCTAGGCTACACCTTC,TRBV23-1,TRBD1,TRBJ1-2
CASRDRGLSSGNTIYF,TGTGCCAGTAGGGACAGGGGGCTATCCTCTGGAAACACCATATATTTT,TRBV19,TRBD1,TRBJ1-3
CASSQEFSFLWTGQGALLYYEQYF,TGTGCCAGCAGCCAAGAGTTTTCGTTCCTATGGACGGGACAGGGGGCTCTTTTATACTACGAGCAGTACTTC,TRBV14,TRBD1,TRBJ2-7
CASRRGGGDNTEAFF,TGTGCCAGTAGAAGAGGAGGGGGCGATAACACTGAAGCTTTCTTT,TRBV19,TRBD1,TRBJ1-1
CASSIDRDEQYF,TGTGCCAGTAGTATTGACAGGGACGAGCAGTACTTC,TRBV19,TRBD1,TRBJ2-7
CASSSQETSGRAGQFF,TGCGCCAGCAGCTCGCAAGAGACTAGCGGGAGGGCCGGGCAGTTCTTC,TRBV5-1,TRBD2,TRBJ2-1
CAWSVRRTGTYEQYF,TGTGCCTGGAGTGTCAGGAGGACAGGGACCTACGAGCAGTACTTC,TRBV30,TRBD1,TRBJ2-7
CASSLASTRDTQYF,TGCGCCAGCAGCTTGGCATCAACTAGGGATACGCAGTATTTT,TRBV5-1,-,TRBJ2-3
CASSQTSGQGDEQFF,TGTGCTAGCAGCCAGACTAGCGGTCAGGGGGATGAGCAGTTCTTC,TRBV7-7,TRBD2,TRBJ2-1
CASSPNAGSYEQYF,TGTGCCAGCAGCCCAAATGCGGGGTCCTACGAGCAGTACTTC,TRBV7-3,-,TRBJ2-7
CASSLRAGVALGKQFF,TGTGCCAGCAGCTTAAGAGCGGGAGTAGCCCTCGGTAAGCAGTTCTTC,TRBV7-2,TRBD2,TRBJ2-1
CSVSRSETQYF,TGCAGCGTATCCAGGTCGGAGACCCAGTACTTC,TRBV29-1,-,TRBJ2-5
CASSRAGTTEAFF,TGTGCCAGCAGTCGGGCAGGGACAACTGAAGCTTTCTTT,TRBV25-1,-,TRBJ1-1
CASSQDRGAPYEQYF,TGTGCCAGCAGCCAAGATCGTGGGGCCCCCTACGAGCAGTACTTC,TRBV4-2,-,TRBJ2-7
CASSPRTSGTGNEQFF,TGTGCCAGCAGTCCCCGGACTAGCGGGACGGGGAATGAGCAGTTCTTC,TRBV2,TRBD2,TRBJ2-1
CASSFRDRDPLANYGYTF,TGTGCCAGCAGCTTCAGGGACAGGGACCCCTTGGCTAACTATGGCTACACCTTC,TRBV9,TRBD1,TRBJ1-2
CASKVGVTNEKLFF,TGTGCCAGCAAGGTCGGGGTGACTAATGAAAAACTGTTTTTT,TRBV27,-,TRBJ1-4
CASGRLAGVVGELFF,TGTGCCAGCGGGAGACTGGCGGGAGTAGTCGGGGAGCTGTTTTTT,TRBV2,TRBD2,TRBJ2-2
CASSARLAGEQFF,TGTGCCAGCAGCGCCAGGCTTGCCGGTGAGCAGTTCTTC,TRBV9,-,TRBJ2-1
CASSLNGPYEQYF,TGTGCCAGCAGTTTAAATGGCCCCTACGAGCAGTACTTC,TRBV28,-,TRBJ2-7
CASSAVVSRPSSYEQYF,TGCGCCAGCAGCGCGGTCGTCTCGAGGCCCAGCTCCTACGAGCAGTACTTC,TRBV5-1,-,TRBJ2-7
CASSSRTGGASGANVLTF,TGTGCCAGCAGCTCCAGGACAGGGGGCGCTTCTGGGGCCAACGTCCTGACTTTC,TRBV5-4,TRBD1,TRBJ2-6
CASSLSGAGGPNEQFF,TGTGCCAGCAGTTTATCGGGAGCGGGAGGGCCGAATGAGCAGTTCTTC,TRBV27,TRBD2,TRBJ2-1
CASSAVRARGDYGYTF,TGTGCCAGCAGCGCCGTTCGGGCCCGGGGGGACTATGGCTACACCTTC,TRBV9,-,TRBJ1-2
CASSASSRTGIGTYNEQFF,TGTGCCAGCAGTGCCTCCTCGCGTACAGGGATTGGGACCTACAATGAGCAGTTCTTC,TRBV6-1,-,TRBJ2-1
CASSFGGGGTTYEQYF,TGTGCCAGCAGTTTTGGGGGGGGCGGGACCACCTACGAGCAGTACTTC,TRBV28,-,TRBJ2-7
CATSRGTSGRLSYNEQFF,TGTGCCACCAGCAGAGGCACTAGCGGGAGGTTGTCCTACAATGAGCAGTTCTTC,TRBV15,TRBD2,TRBJ2-1
CASSRGGGRTNTEAFF,TGTGCCAGCAGTAGAGGGGGGGGCAGGACAAACACTGAAGCTTTCTTT,TRBV2,-,TRBJ1-1
CASNDRGNEQFF,TGCGCCAGCAACGACCGGGGCAATGAGCAGTTCTTC,TRBV5-1,-,TRBJ2-1
CASSPGMAVNEQYF,TGTGCCAGCAGCCCAGGGATGGCGGTCAACGAGCAGTACTTC,TRBV5-6,-,TRBJ2-7
CASSEWGSGSYNEQFF,TGTGCCAGCAGTGAATGGGGTAGCGGCTCCTACAATGAGCAGTTCTTC,TRBV25-1,-,TRBJ2-1
CASSLNDNSNQPQHF,TGTGCCAGCAGTTTAAACGACAATAGCAATCAGCCCCAGCATTTT,TRBV28,-,TRBJ1-5
CASSSSGFYNEQFF,TGTGCCAGTAGCTCTAGCGGATTCTACAATGAGCAGTTCTTC,TRBV19,TRBD2,TRBJ2-1
CASSLERQGAFGYTF,TGTGCCAGCAGCTTAGAGAGACAGGGGGCTTTTGGCTACACCTTC,TRBV7-8,TRBD1,TRBJ1-2
CASSLWSVAGIGELFF,TGCGCCAGCAGCTTATGGAGTGTGGCTGGCATCGGGGAGCTGTTTTTT,TRBV5-1,-,TRBJ2-2
CASSLGHSYEQYF,TGTGCCAGCAGCTTAGGGCATTCCTACGAGCAGTACTTC,TRBV7-3,-,TRBJ2-7
CASSPESGNQPQHF,TGTGCCAGCAGTCCAGAAAGTGGCAATCAGCCCCAGCATTTT,TRBV6-4,-,TRBJ1-5
CASSPREGEWYNEQFF,TGCGCCAGCAGCCCCCGAGAGGGGGAGTGGTACAATGAGCAGTTCTTC,TRBV5-1,-,TRBJ2-1
CASTRSDNEQFF,TGTGCCAGCACCCGTAGCGACAATGAGCAGTTCTTC,TRBV28,-,TRBJ2-1
CASIDRGLYQPQHF,TGTGCCAGTATCGACAGGGGGCTATATCAGCCCCAGCATTTT,TRBV19,TRBD1,TRBJ1-5
CASRETGGTEAFF,TGTGCCAGCAGGGAGACGGGAGGCACTGAAGCTTTCTTT,TRBV25-1,-,TRBJ1-1
CASSQVWTGGGYTF,TGCGCCAGCAGCCAAGTTTGGACAGGGGGTGGCTACACCTTC,TRBV4-1,TRBD1,TRBJ1-2
CASSLRTSGRGSEQFF,TGTGCCAGCAGCCTTCGGACTAGCGGGAGGGGAAGTGAGCAGTTCTTC,TRBV11-2,TRBD2,TRBJ2-1
CASSTRGLAKTYNEQFF,TGTGCCAGCAGCACACGAGGACTAGCGAAAACCTACAATGAGCAGTTCTTC,TRBV7-8,TRBD2,TRBJ2-1
CAISAGTEAFF,TGTGCCATCAGTGCCGGCACTGAAGCTTTCTTT,TRBV10-3,-,TRBJ1-1
CASSLESGFNYGYTF,TGTGCCAGCAGCTTAGAATCAGGGTTTAACTATGGCTACACCTTC,TRBV11-2,-,TRBJ1-2
CASSSWTSFSYEQYF,TGCGCCAGCAGCTCCTGGACATCCTTCTCCTACGAGCAGTACTTC,TRBV5-1,-,TRBJ2-7
CASSLILAGGEQQYF,TGTGCCAGCAGCTTGATCCTAGCGGGAGGGGAGCAGCAGTACTTC,TRBV5-8,TRBD2,TRBJ2-7
CASSLDRTGFNTEAFF,TGTGCCAGCAGCTTAGACCGGACAGGGTTCAACACTGAAGCTTTCTTT,TRBV11-2,TRBD1,TRBJ1-1
CASSLGLGTMAYEQYF,TGTGCCAGCAGCTTAGGTCTCGGGACTATGGCCTACGAGCAGTACTTC,TRBV7-8,TRBD2,TRBJ2-7
CASSLYGGHEAFF,TGTGCCAGCAGTTTATATGGAGGGCATGAAGCTTTCTTT,TRBV27,-,TRBJ1-1
CASSIVTGTGGSGYTF,TGTGCCAGTAGTATAGTAACCGGGACAGGGGGCAGTGGCTACACCTTC,TRBV19,TRBD1,TRBJ1-2
CASSRGGDYEQYF,TGTGCCAGCAGCCGGGGAGGGGACTACGAGCAGTACTTC,TRBV4-2,TRBD2,TRBJ2-7
CASSPLGQGVEQYF,TGTGCCAGCAGCCCGTTAGGACAGGGCGTCGAGCAGTACTTC,TRBV7-2,TRBD1,TRBJ2-7
CASSPGLVRQNEQFF,TGTGCCAGCAGTCCCGGACTAGTTAGGCAGAATGAGCAGTTCTTC,TRBV27,TRBD2,TRBJ2-1
CASSGRGEQYF,TGTGCCAGTAGCGGACGGGGAGAGCAGTACTTC,TRBV19,-,TRBJ2-7
CASSSRGQPNQPQHF,TGTGCCAGCAGCTCCAGGGGACAACCGAATCAGCCCCAGCATTTT,TRBV5-6,-,TRBJ1-5
CASSSSPKTLEQYF,TGTGCCAGCAGCTCCTCACCAAAAACTCTGGAGCAGTACTTC,TRBV13,-,TRBJ2-7
CASSLVTVEDTIYF,TGTGCCAGCAGCTTAGTGACAGTCGAGGACACCATATATTTT,TRBV13,-,TRBJ1-3